This TCR beta chain was documented in a study of shared clonotypes between healthy human individuals. The CDR3 covers 17 residues. Looked up from germline, CDR1 is SNHLY and CDR2 is FYNNEI. The trim removed 7 bases at V and 0 bases at J, leaving 10 bases unmatched. Repertoires were generated with immunoSEQ multiplex PCR, while TCRdb's copy carries only in-frame clones and drops some. The table records some 500,000 clones, around 79% of them present only once. The chain combines TRBV2 with TRBJ2-2; 8 bases agree with TRBD1. The sequence came from a woman aged 40 to 49 in good health. Some clones in this sample may be carry-over from other donors' samples. Sequencing used PBMCs. Here the CDR3 reads CASTDRVGGTNTGELFF. CDR3 bases: TGTGCCAGCACGGACAGGGTTGGCGGGACGAACACCGGGGAGCTGTTTTTT. The full variable domain, with the rest looked up from reference TRBV2 and TRBJ2-2, is EPEVTQTPSHQVTQMGQEVILRCVPISNHLYFYWYRQILGQKVEFLVSFYNNEISEKSEIFDDQFSVERPDGSNFTLKIRSTKLEDSAMYFCASTDRVGGTNTGELFFGEGSRLTVL.